Listed below are T cell receptor beta chains from one sample, sequenced in a study of T cells in Graves' hyperthyroidism and ophthalmopathy. One entry per CDR3 protein, called by TCRdb with MiXCR from the multiplex PCR reads. The sample yields about 420,000 distinct CDR3 sequences, around a sixth seen once. The sample was blood. The receptor set was obtained from a woman younger than 35 with Graves' hyperthyroidism. The CDR3 runs from the conserved cysteine through the conserved F or W. D genes are given only for firm matches. The size field is filled for only some rows; it gives once, few, many or a size class.

CDR3: CASSLALDRGEQYF
DNA: TGTGCCAGCAGTTTAGCACTCGACAGGGGCGAGCAGTACTTC
size: few
J: TRBJ2-7
D: TRBD1
V: TRBV12-3/TRBV12-4

CDR3: CASSLILLSGQKNIQYF
DNA: TGTGCCAGCAGTTTAATTCTATTGTCGGGGCAGAAAAACATTCAGTACTTC
size: many
J: TRBJ2-4
D: .
V: TRBV12-3/TRBV12-4

CDR3: CASSYPPWTDSNQPQHF
DNA: TGTGCCAGCAGTTACCCCCCCTGGACCGATAGCAATCAGCCCCAGCATTTT
size: .
J: TRBJ1-5
D: .
V: TRBV6-5

CDR3: CSAGQGAIYGYTF
DNA: TGCAGTGCTGGACAGGGTGCTATCTATGGCTACACCTTC
size: many
J: TRBJ1-2
D: TRBD1
V: TRBV20-1

CDR3: CASSLGLLRDSSDYGYTF
DNA: TGTGCCAGCAGCTTAGGCTTACTCCGGGACAGTTCCGACTATGGCTACACCTTC
size: few
J: TRBJ1-2
D: TRBD1
V: TRBV11-2

CDR3: CASSLLASPPNEQFF
DNA: TGTGCCAGCAGTTTACTAGCAAGTCCCCCCAATGAGCAGTTCTTC
size: few
J: TRBJ2-1
D: .
V: TRBV12-3/TRBV12-4

CDR3: CASDPPGQLPGYTF
DNA: TGTGCCAGCGATCCCCCTGGACAGCTCCCGGGCTACACCTTC
size: many
J: TRBJ1-2
D: .
V: TRBV6-1

CDR3: CASSLGQTNEKLFF
DNA: TGCGCCAGCAGCCTAGGGCAAACTAATGAAAAACTGTTTTTT
size: few
J: TRBJ1-4
D: .
V: TRBV4-3

CDR3: CASSSTGDPQYF
DNA: TGTGCCAGCAGCTCGACAGGGGACCCGCAGTATTTT
size: few
J: TRBJ2-3
D: TRBD1
V: TRBV7-3

CDR3: CSAREGGRGIRNEKLFF
DNA: TGCAGTGCTAGAGAAGGGGGCAGGGGTATCCGTAATGAAAAACTGTTTTTT
size: many
J: TRBJ1-4
D: TRBD1
V: TRBV20-1

CDR3: CASSIDSQGSYGYTF
DNA: TGTGCCAGTAGTATTGATTCCCAGGGGAGCTATGGCTACACCTTC
size: .
J: TRBJ1-2
D: .
V: TRBV19

CDR3: CATSEKTGDYGTEQFF
DNA: TGTGCCACCAGTGAGAAGACAGGGGATTACGGCACTGAGCAGTTCTTC
size: .
J: TRBJ2-1
D: TRBD1
V: TRBV24-1

CDR3: CSARVGQGTYGYTF
DNA: TGCAGTGCTAGAGTAGGACAGGGGACCTATGGCTACACCTTC
size: many
J: TRBJ1-2
D: TRBD1
V: TRBV20-1

CDR3: CASSHAGGTVYEQYF
DNA: TGCGCCAGCAGCCACGCTGGGGGGACTGTCTACGAGCAGTACTTC
size: .
J: TRBJ2-7
D: .
V: TRBV4-1

CDR3: CASRPGTGWRAFF
DNA: TGTGCCAGCAGGCCGGGGACAGGGTGGCGAGCTTTCTTT
size: .
J: TRBJ1-1
D: TRBD1
V: TRBV12-3/TRBV12-4

CDR3: CASSLVGRRDEQYF
DNA: TGTGCCAGCAGCTTGGTTGGGCGACGGGACGAGCAGTACTTC
size: many
J: TRBJ2-7
D: .
V: TRBV5-8

CDR3: CASTQQGSGELFF
DNA: TGTGCCAGCACTCAACAGGGATCCGGGGAGCTGTTTTTT
size: .
J: TRBJ2-2
D: .
V: TRBV2

CDR3: CASSRSHSGRETQYF
DNA: TGTGCCAGCAGCCGCTCGCACAGTGGCCGAGAGACCCAGTACTTC
size: few
J: TRBJ2-5
D: .
V: TRBV6-1

CDR3: CASSDVRTPDSYEQYF
DNA: TGTGCCAGCAGTGACGTAAGGACTCCAGATTCCTACGAGCAGTACTTC
size: .
J: TRBJ2-7
D: .
V: TRBV6-4

CDR3: CASSPAGDQPQHF
DNA: TGCGCCAGCAGCCCGGCAGGGGATCAGCCCCAGCATTTT
size: many
J: TRBJ1-5
D: .
V: TRBV5-1